This T cell receptor (beta chain) came from a study of long-term antiretroviral therapy in people with HIV. Samples held 1-10 million cryopreserved PBMC before DNA extraction. General study results and limits: Repertoires in HIV (unlike those of controls) had narrower CDR3 length ranges. Clones expanded before ART dominated the repertoire at all time points.

V dropped 0 bases and J dropped 2 bases, with 3 bases sitting between them. The CDR3 extends over 13 amino acids. In germline, CDR1 is MNHEY, CDR2 SVGAGI. As for this clone: The antigen is undetermined.

Researchers ran immunoSEQ v3.0 at survey level. Clones were sequenced by immunoSEQ multiplex PCR, and TCRdb holds only the in-frame ones, with some missing. The sample lists some 27,000 clones, around 83% occurring once. The specimen comprised unsorted PBMCs, sampled 0.4 years after starting antiretroviral therapy. V is TRBV6-5 and J is TRBJ2-3; the D is unclear. The source is a man between 18 and 35 years old with HIV. CDR3 DNA: TGTGCCAGCAGTTACTCAGACACAGATACGCAGTATTTT. Protein product: CASSYSDTDTQYF.